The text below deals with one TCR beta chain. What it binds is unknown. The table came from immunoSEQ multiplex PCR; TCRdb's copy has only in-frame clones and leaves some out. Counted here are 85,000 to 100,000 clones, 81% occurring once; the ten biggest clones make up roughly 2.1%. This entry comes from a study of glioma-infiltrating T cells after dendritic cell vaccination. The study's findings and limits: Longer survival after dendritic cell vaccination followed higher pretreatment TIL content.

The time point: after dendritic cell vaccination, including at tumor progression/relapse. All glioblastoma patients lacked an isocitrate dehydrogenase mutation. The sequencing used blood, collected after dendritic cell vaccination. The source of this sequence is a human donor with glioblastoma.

The CDR3 protein is CASSIRQGTGNTIYF. DNA for the CDR3: TGTGCCAGCAGCATCAGACAGGGGACAGGAAACACCATATATTTT. The genes are TRBV7-8 and TRBJ1-3; TRBD1 aligns across 8 bases. The V gene's germline CDR1 is SGHVS and CDR2 FQNEAQ. The CDR3 runs to 15 residues. V dropped 5 bases and J dropped 4; count of bases not matched to a gene: 7.